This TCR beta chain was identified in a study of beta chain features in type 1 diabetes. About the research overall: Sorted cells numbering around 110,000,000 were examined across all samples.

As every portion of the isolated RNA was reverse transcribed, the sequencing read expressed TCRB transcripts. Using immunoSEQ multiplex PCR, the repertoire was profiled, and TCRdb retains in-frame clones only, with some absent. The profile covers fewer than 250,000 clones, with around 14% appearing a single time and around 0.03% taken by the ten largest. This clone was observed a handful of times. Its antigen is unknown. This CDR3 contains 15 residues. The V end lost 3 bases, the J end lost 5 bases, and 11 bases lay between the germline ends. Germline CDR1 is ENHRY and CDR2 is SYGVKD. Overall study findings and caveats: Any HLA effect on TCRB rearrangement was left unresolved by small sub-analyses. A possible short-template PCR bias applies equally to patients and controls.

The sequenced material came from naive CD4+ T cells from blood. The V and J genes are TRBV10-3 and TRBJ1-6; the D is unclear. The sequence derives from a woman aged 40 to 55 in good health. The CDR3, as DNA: TGTGCCATCAGTGACCGGGAGGGAAATAATTCACCCCTCCACTTT. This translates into CAISDREGNNSPLHF.